This T cell receptor beta chain was recorded in a study of T-cell memory formation after mild COVID-19. General observations from the study: SARS-CoV-2 specificity was not confirmed for second-wave clones peaking on day 37. Contracting clones from day 15 to 85 had balanced CD4/CD8; later expanders favoured CD4+. Memory from before infection featured some responding clones, which suggests cross-reactive memory joined.

CDR3 length equals 13 residues. The V end was cut by 8 bases, the J end by 5 bases, with 15 bases between. Per the germline V gene, CDR1 is SGHVS and CDR2 is FNYEAQ. TCRdb ran MiXCR on the 5' RACE reads and lists one entry per CDR3 protein. This table holds approximately 150,000 distinct CDR3 sequences, roughly 14% found once. There are a few counts of this clonotype. What it recognizes is unknown. Sequencing used PBMCs or a T cell subset sorted from them (not recorded which). The genes are TRBV7-6 and TRBJ1-1; perhaps TRBD1 as D (6 bases). This clonotype was obtained from an adult woman who had mild COVID-19 (a few samples of this study predate the infection). Cell type and time point are not known. In DNA, the CDR3 is TGTGCCAGCGGCCCCCAAGGGGGGACTGAAGCTTTCTTT. Amino acids: CASGPQGGTEAFF.